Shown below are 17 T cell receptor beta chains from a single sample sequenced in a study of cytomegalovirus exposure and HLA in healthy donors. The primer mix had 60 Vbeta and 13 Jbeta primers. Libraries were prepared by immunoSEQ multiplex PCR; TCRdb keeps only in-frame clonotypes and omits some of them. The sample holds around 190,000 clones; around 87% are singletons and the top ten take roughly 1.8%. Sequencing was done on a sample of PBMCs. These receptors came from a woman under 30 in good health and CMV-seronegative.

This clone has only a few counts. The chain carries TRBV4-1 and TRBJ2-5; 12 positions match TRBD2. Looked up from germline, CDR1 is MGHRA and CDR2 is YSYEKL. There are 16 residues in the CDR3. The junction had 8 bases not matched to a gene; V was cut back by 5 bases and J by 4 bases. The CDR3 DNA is TGCGCCAGCAGCTCCCGACTAGCGGGAGAAGGAGAGACCCAGTACTTC. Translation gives CASSSRLAGEGETQYF.

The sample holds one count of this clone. The CDR3 loop reads CSARMGGGYTF. CDR3 nucleotides: TGCAGTGCTAGGATGGGGGGTGGCTACACCTTC. This rearrangement joins TRBV20-1 to TRBJ1-2, with a tentative D call TRBD1 (5 bases). Germline CDR1 and CDR2: DFQATT and SNEGSKA (reference sequence). The CDR3 totals 11 residues. Between the trimmed V and J ends, which lost 3 bases and 7 bases, there was a span of 9 bases.

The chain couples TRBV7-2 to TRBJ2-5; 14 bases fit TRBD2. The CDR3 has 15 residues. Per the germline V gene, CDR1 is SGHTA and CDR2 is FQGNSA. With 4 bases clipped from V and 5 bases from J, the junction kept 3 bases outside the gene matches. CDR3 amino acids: CASSWGTSGSETQYF. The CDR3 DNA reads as TGTGCCAGCAGCTGGGGGACTAGCGGGAGTGAGACCCAGTACTTC.

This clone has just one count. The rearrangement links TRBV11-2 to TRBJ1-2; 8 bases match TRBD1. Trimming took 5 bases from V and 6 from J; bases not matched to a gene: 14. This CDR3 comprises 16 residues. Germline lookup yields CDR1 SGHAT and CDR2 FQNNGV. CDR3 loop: CASSALPGQVDDGYTF. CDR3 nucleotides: TGTGCCAGCAGCGCGCTGCCGGGACAGGTCGATGATGGCTACACCTTC.

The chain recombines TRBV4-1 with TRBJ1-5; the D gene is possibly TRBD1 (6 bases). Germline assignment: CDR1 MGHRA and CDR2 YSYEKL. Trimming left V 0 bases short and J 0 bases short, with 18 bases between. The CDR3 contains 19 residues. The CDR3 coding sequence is TGCGCCAGCAGCCAAGATCCTCAGGGGTCCCAATATAGCAATCAGCCCCAGCATTTT. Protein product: CASSQDPQGSQYSNQPQHF.

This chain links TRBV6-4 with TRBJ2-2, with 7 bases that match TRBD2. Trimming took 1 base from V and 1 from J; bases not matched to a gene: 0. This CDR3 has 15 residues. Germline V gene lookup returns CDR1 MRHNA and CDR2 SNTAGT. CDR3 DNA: TGTGCCAGCAGTGACTGGGGGGGGAACACCGGGGAGCTGTTTTTT. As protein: CASSDWGGNTGELFF.

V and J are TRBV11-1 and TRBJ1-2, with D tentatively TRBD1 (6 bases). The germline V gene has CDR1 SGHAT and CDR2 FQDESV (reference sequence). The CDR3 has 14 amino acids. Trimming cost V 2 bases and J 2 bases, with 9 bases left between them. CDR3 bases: TGTGCCAGCAGCTTACGCGGACAGAACTATGGCTACACCTTC. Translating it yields CASSLRGQNYGYTF.

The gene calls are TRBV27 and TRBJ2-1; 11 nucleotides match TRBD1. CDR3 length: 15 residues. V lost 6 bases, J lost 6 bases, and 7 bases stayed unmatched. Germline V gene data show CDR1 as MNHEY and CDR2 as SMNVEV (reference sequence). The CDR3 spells CASSPGTGGINEQFF. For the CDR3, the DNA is TGTGCCAGCAGCCCAGGGACAGGGGGTATCAATGAGCAGTTCTTC.

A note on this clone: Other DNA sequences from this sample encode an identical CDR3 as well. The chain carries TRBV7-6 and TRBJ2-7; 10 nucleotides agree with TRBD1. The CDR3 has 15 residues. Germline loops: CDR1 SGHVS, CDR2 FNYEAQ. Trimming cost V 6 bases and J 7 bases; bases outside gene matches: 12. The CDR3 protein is CASSFGQGGGYEQYF. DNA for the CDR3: TGTGCCAGCAGTTTCGGACAGGGGGGGGGATATGAGCAGTACTTC.

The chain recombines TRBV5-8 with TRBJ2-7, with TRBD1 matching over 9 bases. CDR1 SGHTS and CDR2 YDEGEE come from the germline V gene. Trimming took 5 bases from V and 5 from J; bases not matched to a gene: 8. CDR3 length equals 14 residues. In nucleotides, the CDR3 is TGTGCCAGCAGGGACCGGGACAGGGCCCACGAGCAGTACTTC. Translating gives CASRDRDRAHEQYF.

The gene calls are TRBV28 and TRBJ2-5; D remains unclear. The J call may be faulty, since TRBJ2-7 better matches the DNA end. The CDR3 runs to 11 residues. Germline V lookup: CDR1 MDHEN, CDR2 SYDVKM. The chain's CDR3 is CASWGSYEQYF. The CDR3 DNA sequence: TGTGCCAGCTGGGGCTCCTACGAGCAGTACTTC.

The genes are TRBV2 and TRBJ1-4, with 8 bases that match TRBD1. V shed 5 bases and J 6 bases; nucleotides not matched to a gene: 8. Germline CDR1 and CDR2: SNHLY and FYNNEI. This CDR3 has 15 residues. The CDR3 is CASSIVGQGYEKLFF. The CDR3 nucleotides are TGTGCCAGCAGTATAGTCGGACAGGGATATGAAAAACTGTTTTTT.

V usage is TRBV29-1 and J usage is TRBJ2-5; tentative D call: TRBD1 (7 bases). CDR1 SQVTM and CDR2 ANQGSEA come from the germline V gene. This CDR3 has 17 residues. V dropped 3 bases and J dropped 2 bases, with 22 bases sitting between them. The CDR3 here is CSVERSGVRGRQETQYF. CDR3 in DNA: TGCAGCGTTGAGAGGTCGGGCGTCAGGGGGAGGCAAGAGACCCAGTACTTC.

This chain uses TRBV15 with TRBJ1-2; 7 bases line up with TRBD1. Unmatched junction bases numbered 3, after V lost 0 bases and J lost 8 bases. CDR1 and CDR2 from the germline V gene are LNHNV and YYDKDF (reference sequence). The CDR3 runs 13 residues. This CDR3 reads CATSRERTGGYTF. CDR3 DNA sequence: TGTGCCACCAGCAGAGAACGGACAGGCGGCTACACCTTC. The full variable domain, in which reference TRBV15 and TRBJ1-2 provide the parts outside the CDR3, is DAMVIQNPRYQVTQFGKPVTLSCSQTLNHNVMYWYQQKSSQAPKLLFHYYDKDFNNEADTPDNFQSRRPNTSFCFLDIRSPGLGDTAMYLCATSRERTGGYTFGSGTRLTVV.

CDR3 DNA sequence: TGTGCCAGCTCACCAGCACTCCTAAACAGCCTGAACACTGAAGCTTTCTTT. It translates to CASSPALLNSLNTEAFF. The gene calls are TRBV18 and TRBJ1-1, with D hard to call. CDR3 length equals 17 residues. V was clipped by 2 bases and J by 0 bases, with 16 bases between them. Per the germline V gene, CDR1 is KGHSH and CDR2 is LQKENI.

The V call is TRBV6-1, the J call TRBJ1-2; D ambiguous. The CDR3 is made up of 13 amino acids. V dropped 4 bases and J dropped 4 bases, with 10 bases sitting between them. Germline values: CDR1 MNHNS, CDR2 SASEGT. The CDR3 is CASSVAGFYGYTF. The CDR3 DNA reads TGTGCCAGCAGTGTCGCGGGCTTCTATGGCTACACCTTC.

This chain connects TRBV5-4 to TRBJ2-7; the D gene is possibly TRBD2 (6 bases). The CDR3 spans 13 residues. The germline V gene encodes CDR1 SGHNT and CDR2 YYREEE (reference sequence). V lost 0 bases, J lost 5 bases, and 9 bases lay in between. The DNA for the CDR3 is TGTGCCAGCAGCTTGGCCGGAGGGAACGAGCAGTACTTC. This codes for CASSLAGGNEQYF.